This entry lists 3 T cell receptor beta chains sequenced from one sample in a study of T cell responses to AZD1222 COVID-19 vaccine. Profiled with immunoSEQ multiplex PCR; TCRdb holds only in-frame clones, not every one. The sample has about 140,000 clones; 85% to 95% are singletons. The sample was peripheral blood, taken on day 0 of MenACWY control vaccination. The receptors come from an adult in good health.

A single count supports this clone. The gene calls are TRBV5-6 and TRBJ1-2; the D is unclear. Germline V CDR1 and CDR2: SGHDT, YYEEEE. This CDR3 contains 14 residues. The V end was cut by 4 bases, the J end by 2 bases, with 12 bases between. CDR3 in DNA: TGTGCCAGCAGCCGCCCGGGCGAGAACTATGGCTACACCTTC. It translates to CASSRPGENYGYTF.

The rearrangement links TRBV2 to TRBJ1-4; 8 bases are a match to TRBD1. Per germline, CDR1 SNHLY and CDR2 FYNNEI. This CDR3 is built from 13 residues. V lost 10 bases, J lost 7 bases, and 8 bases stayed unmatched. CDR3 in DNA: TGTGCCAAGGCGACAGGGGTTGGTGAAAAACTGTTTTTT. Amino acids: CAKATGVGEKLFF. The full variable domain, rest sourced from reference TRBV2 and TRBJ1-4, is EPEVTQTPSHQVTQMGQEVILRCVPISNHLYFYWYRQILGQKVEFLVSFYNNEISEKSEIFDDQFSVERPDGSNFTLKIRSTKLEDSAMYFCAKATGVGEKLFFGSGTQLSVL.

The rearrangement joins TRBV15 to TRBJ2-5; 16 bases are a match to TRBD2. Looked up from germline, CDR1 is LNHNV and CDR2 is YYDKDF (reference sequence). Losses at the gene ends were 4 bases for V and 5 bases for J; bases not matched to a gene: 10. The CDR3 has 18 amino acids. CDR3 coding DNA: TGTGCCACCAGCACGGGACTAGCGGGAGGGCGATCTCGGGAGACCCAGTACTTC. Translation gives CATSTGLAGGRSRETQYF.